This is a list of T cell receptor beta chains from one sample in a study of blood T cells in healthy people across ages. TCRdb ran MiXCR on the 5' RACE reads and lists one entry per CDR3 protein. The data hold over 500,000 distinct CDR3 sequences, with about 51% observed a single time. Specimen: blood. These receptors were collected from an elderly woman in good health. CDR3s include the opening cysteine and the closing phenylalanine or tryptophan. Each record gives: CDR3 length, V gene, D gene, clone size, J gene, CDR3 DNA, CDR3 protein. A D gene is named only where the DNA matches it firmly. For some rows the clone size is stated as once, few or many, or as a class when expanded; others skip it.

length: 16; V: TRBV4-2; D: NA; size: NA; J: TRBJ1-4; DNA: TGTGCCAGCAATTTAAGGGGGTCTGGCGGTCGGGAAAAACTGTTTTTT; CDR3: CASNLRGSGGREKLFF
length: 16; V: TRBV3-1; D: TRBD1; size: many; J: TRBJ2-3; DNA: TGTGCCAGCAGCCGGGACAGGGAATCATTCACAGATACGCAGTATTTT; CDR3: CASSRDRESFTDTQYF
length: 13; V: TRBV12-3/TRBV12-4; D: NA; size: NA; J: TRBJ2-3; DNA: TGTGCCAGCCTGTTATCTAGCACAGATACGCAGTATTTT; CDR3: CASLLSSTDTQYF
length: 14; V: TRBV12-3/TRBV12-4; D: NA; size: NA; J: TRBJ1-2; DNA: TGTGCCAGCAGTTTAGAGGCACGGAACTATGGCTACACCTTC; CDR3: CASSLEARNYGYTF
length: 14; V: TRBV29-1; D: TRBD1; size: many; J: TRBJ2-5; DNA: TGCAGCGCATCGAGGACAGGGGGAAAAGAGACCCAGTACTTC; CDR3: CSASRTGGKETQYF
length: 15; V: TRBV29-1; D: NA; size: many; J: TRBJ2-6; DNA: TGCAGCGTTCCCATAGGATATTCTGGGGCCAACGTCCTGACTTTC; CDR3: CSVPIGYSGANVLTF
length: 14; V: TRBV12-3/TRBV12-4; D: TRBD1; size: NA; J: TRBJ1-5; DNA: TGTGCCAGCAGTCGACAGGGGGATAATCAGCCCCAGCATTTT; CDR3: CASSRQGDNQPQHF
length: 12; V: TRBV29-1; D: TRBD2; size: NA; J: TRBJ2-5; DNA: TGCAGCGTTGTTTCGGGAGGGGAGACCCAGTACTTC; CDR3: CSVVSGGETQYF
length: 15; V: TRBV27; D: NA; size: NA; J: TRBJ2-4; DNA: TGTGCCAGCATGGGCGGCCGGACGGCCAAAAACATTCAGTACTTC; CDR3: CASMGGRTAKNIQYF
length: 13; V: TRBV12-3/TRBV12-4; D: NA; size: NA; J: TRBJ1-1; DNA: TGTGCCAGCAGTCGGGCAGGGAACACTGAAGCTTTCTTT; CDR3: CASSRAGNTEAFF
length: 13; V: TRBV20-1; D: NA; size: few; J: TRBJ1-1; DNA: TGCAGTGCTAGAGGGACACGGAACACTGAAGCTTTCTTT; CDR3: CSARGTRNTEAFF
length: 13; V: TRBV29-1; D: TRBD2; size: NA; J: TRBJ2-5; DNA: TGCAGCGTTGTAGGACTAGGCCCAGAGACCCAGTACTTC; CDR3: CSVVGLGPETQYF
length: 13; V: TRBV9; D: TRBD2; size: many; J: TRBJ2-3; DNA: TGTGCCAGCAGCCCCCATAGCGGGGGGGCGCAGTATTTT; CDR3: CASSPHSGGAQYF
length: 17; V: TRBV4-1; D: NA; size: few; J: TRBJ2-1; DNA: TGCGCCAGCAGCCCTCGGGTAATGCCTCTCGCCTACAATGAGCAGTTCTTC; CDR3: CASSPRVMPLAYNEQFF
length: 15; V: TRBV27; D: TRBD2; size: NA; J: TRBJ2-7; DNA: TGTGCCAGCAGTTTAGTACCTAGCGGAATCTACGAGCAGTACTTC; CDR3: CASSLVPSGIYEQYF
length: 14; V: TRBV21-1; D: NA; size: NA; J: TRBJ2-1; DNA: TGTGCCAGCAGAGACAGGGTCTCCTACAATGAGCAGTTCTTC; CDR3: CASRDRVSYNEQFF
length: 13; V: TRBV20-1; D: NA; size: few; J: TRBJ1-2; DNA: TGCAGTGCCCAATGGTACGGGGCTGGCGGCTACACCTTC; CDR3: CSAQWYGAGGYTF
length: 12; V: TRBV28; D: NA; size: many; J: TRBJ2-7; DNA: TGTGCCAGCAGTTTATCCATGTACGAGCAGTACTTC; CDR3: CASSLSMYEQYF
length: 14; V: TRBV10-1; D: NA; size: few; J: TRBJ1-1; DNA: TGCGCCAGCAAGGGAAGTGAATTGAACACTGAAGCTTTCTTT; CDR3: CASKGSELNTEAFF
length: 15; V: TRBV2; D: TRBD2; size: many; J: TRBJ2-3; DNA: TGTGCCAGCCACTTTTGGGGGGGAATCGCAGATACGCAGTATTTT; CDR3: CASHFWGGIADTQYF
length: 13; V: TRBV29-1; D: TRBD1; size: NA; J: TRBJ2-5; DNA: TGCAGCGTCGACAGGGAGACTCAAGAGACCCAGTACTTC; CDR3: CSVDRETQETQYF
length: 15; V: TRBV20-1; D: NA; size: many; J: TRBJ1-6; DNA: TGCAGTGCTAGAGATCGTCAGGGGAGGAGTTCACCCCTCCACTTT; CDR3: CSARDRQGRSSPLHF
length: 23; V: TRBV21-1; D: NA; size: NA; J: TRBJ2-1; DNA: TGTGCCAGCAGCGGCCAATCCACCGGGACTAGCGGGAGGCCCCCAAGCTCCTACAATGAGCAGTTCTTC; CDR3: CASSGQSTGTSGRPPSSYNEQFF
length: 17; V: TRBV20-1; D: NA; size: few; J: TRBJ1-5; DNA: TGCAGTGCTAGCCCTGGGCAGACAACGGGGGGCAATCAGCCCCAGCATTTT; CDR3: CSASPGQTTGGNQPQHF
length: 13; V: TRBV6-2/TRBV6-3; D: NA; size: many; J: TRBJ2-7; DNA: TGTGCCAGCAGTTACTCCGGGGTCTACGAGCAGTACTTC; CDR3: CASSYSGVYEQYF
length: 15; V: TRBV20-1; D: TRBD2; size: many; J: TRBJ2-7; DNA: TGCAGTGCTGGAGGCGGGAGGATACCGGACTACGAGCAGTACTTC; CDR3: CSAGGGRIPDYEQYF
length: 15; V: TRBV20-1; D: TRBD2; size: once; J: TRBJ2-3; DNA: TGCAGTGCCCAGGGCTGGGGGGGGTTCACAGATACGCAGTATTTT; CDR3: CSAQGWGGFTDTQYF